This T cell receptor beta chain was documented in a study of regulatory T cells in long-lasting Graves disease. Whole-study findings and limits: Favored gene segments in persistent disease were TRBV28, TRBJ1-2 and TRBJ2-5. Clonotypes that were public and shared totalled about 2,500 in persistent patients versus about 1,000 in new patients. Peripheral blood, not thyroid tissue, was the sole material studied.

The CDR3 length is 15 residues. Trimming shortened V by 3 bases and J by 0 bases, and 12 bases separated the two germline ends. Germline V gives CDR1 LNHDA, CDR2 SQIVND (reference sequence). Time point meaning: newly diagnosed GD, antithyroid drugs for less than 3 months. Extracted PBMC RNA gave rise to the TCR library. Researchers made TCR beta libraries by using iRepertoire HTBI primers and running Arm-PCR on CDR3 regions. One entry per CDR3 protein, called by TCRdb with MiXCR from the multiplex PCR reads. This table holds around 330,000 distinct CDR3 sequences, more than 15% found once. This clonotype was seen repeatedly, ten times or more. The antigen is unknown.

Material: peripheral blood mononuclear cells (PBMCs), obtained at new diagnosis, from a patient treated with antithyroid drugs. V usage is TRBV19 and J usage is TRBJ2-7; D gene unclear. The receptor was isolated from a female donor with Graves disease. This CDR3 is CASSIGPGSSYEQYF. Written as DNA, the CDR3 is TGTGCCAGTAGTATCGGGCCTGGAAGCTCCTACGAGCAGTACTTC. The full variable domain, its missing parts supplied by reference TRBV19 and TRBJ2-7, is DGGITQSPKYLFRKEGQNVTLSCEQNLNHDAMYWYRQDPGQGLRLIYYSQIVNDFQKGDIAEGYSVSREKKESFPLTVTSAQKNPTAFYLCASSIGPGSSYEQYFGPGTRLTVT.